The text below deals with one TCR beta chain. The entry originates in a study of blood T cell repertoires in COVID-19. As for the study in general: PBMCs, B-cell-depleted T cells, or T cells provided the cDNA or gDNA that made up the material.

The V end lost 6 bases, the J end lost 1 base, and 7 bases lay between the germline ends. CDR1 is SGHTA, CDR2 FQGTGA, per germline. This CDR3 has 13 residues. Authors' data handling: Reference gene primer amplification gave estimated nucleated cell counts. Clones were read by immunoSEQ multiplex PCR, and TCRdb kept only the in-frame ones, dropping some. Clone size and the V and J calls come from that table; the DNA yielded D and trimming. The table has about 140,000 clones, 65% to 85% seen once. The chain has TRBV7-3 and TRBJ1-5, with D maybe TRBD1 (5 bases). The sample comprised peripheral blood. This receptor was identified in a woman aged 60-70 years with acute or convalescent COVID-19. CDR3 residues: CASSRGSNQPQHF. The CDR3 DNA follows: TGTGCCAGCAGTCGGGGGAGCAATCAGCCCCAGCATTTT.